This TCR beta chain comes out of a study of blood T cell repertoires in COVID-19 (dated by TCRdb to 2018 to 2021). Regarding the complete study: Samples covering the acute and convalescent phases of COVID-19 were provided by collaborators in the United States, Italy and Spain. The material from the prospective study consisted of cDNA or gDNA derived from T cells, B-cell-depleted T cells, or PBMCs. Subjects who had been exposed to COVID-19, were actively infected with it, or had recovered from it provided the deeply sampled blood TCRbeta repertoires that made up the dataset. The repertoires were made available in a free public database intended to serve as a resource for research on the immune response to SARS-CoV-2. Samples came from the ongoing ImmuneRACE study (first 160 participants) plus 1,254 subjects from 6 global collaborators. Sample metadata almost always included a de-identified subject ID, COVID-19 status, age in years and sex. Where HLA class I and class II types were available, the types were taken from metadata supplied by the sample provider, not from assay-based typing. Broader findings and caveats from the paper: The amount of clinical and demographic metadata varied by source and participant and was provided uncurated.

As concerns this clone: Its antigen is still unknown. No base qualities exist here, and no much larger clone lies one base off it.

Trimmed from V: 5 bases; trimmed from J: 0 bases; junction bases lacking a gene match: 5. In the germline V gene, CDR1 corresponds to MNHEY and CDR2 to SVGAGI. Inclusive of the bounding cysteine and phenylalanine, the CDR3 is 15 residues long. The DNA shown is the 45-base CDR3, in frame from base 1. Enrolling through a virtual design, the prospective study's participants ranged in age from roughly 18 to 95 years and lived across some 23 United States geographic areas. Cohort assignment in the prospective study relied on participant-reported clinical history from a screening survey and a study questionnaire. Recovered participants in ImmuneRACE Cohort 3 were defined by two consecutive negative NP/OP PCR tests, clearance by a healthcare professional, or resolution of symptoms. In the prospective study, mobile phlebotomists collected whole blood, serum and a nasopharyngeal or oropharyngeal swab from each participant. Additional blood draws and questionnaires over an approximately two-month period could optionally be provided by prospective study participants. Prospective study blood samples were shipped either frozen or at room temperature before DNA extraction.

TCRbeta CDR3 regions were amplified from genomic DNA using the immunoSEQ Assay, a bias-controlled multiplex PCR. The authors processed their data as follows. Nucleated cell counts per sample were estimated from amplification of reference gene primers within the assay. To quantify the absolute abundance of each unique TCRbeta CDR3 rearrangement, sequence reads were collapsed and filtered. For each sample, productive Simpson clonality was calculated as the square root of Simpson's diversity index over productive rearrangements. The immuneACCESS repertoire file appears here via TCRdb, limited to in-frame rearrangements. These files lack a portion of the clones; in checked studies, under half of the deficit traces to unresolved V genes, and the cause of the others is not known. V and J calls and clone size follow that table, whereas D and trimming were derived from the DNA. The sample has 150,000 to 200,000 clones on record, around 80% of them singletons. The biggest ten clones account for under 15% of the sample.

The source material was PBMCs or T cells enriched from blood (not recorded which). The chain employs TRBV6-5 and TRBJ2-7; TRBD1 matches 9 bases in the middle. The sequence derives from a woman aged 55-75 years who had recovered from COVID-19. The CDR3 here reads CASSRRQGDSYEQYF. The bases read TGTGCCAGCAGTCGTAGACAGGGGGACTCCTACGAGCAGTACTTC.